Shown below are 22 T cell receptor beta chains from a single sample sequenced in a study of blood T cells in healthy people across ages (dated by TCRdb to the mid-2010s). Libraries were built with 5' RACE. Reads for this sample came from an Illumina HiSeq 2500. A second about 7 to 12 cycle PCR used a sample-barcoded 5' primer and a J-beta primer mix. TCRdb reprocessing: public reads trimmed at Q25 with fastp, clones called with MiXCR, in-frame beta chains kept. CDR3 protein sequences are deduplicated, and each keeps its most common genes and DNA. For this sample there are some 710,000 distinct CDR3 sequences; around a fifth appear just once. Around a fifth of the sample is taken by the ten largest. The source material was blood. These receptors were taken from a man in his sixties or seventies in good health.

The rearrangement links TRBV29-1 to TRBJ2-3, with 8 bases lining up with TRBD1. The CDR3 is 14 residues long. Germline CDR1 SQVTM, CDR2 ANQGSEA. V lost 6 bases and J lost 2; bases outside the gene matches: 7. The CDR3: CSVGRQGSTDTQYF. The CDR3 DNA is TGCAGCGTCGGCAGACAGGGGTCCACAGATACGCAGTATTTT.

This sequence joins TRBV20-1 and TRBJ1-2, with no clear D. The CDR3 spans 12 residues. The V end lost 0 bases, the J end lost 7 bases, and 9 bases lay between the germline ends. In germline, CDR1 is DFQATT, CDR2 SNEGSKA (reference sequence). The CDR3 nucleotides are TGCAGTGCTAGAGATAGGGTAGCTGGCTACACCTTC. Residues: CSARDRVAGYTF.

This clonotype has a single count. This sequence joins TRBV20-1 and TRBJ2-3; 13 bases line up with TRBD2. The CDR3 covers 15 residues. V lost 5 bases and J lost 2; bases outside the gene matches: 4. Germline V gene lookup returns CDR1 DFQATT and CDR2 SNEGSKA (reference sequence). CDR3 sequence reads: CSAWTSGRFTDTQYF. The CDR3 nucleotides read TGCAGTGCTTGGACTAGCGGGAGATTCACAGATACGCAGTATTTT.

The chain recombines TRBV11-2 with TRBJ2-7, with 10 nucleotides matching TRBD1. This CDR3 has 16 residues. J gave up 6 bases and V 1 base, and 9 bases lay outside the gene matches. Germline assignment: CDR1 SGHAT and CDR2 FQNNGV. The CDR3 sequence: CASSLVAGQGVGEQYF. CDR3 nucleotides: TGTGCCAGCAGCTTAGTTGCCGGACAGGGGGTCGGCGAGCAGTACTTC.

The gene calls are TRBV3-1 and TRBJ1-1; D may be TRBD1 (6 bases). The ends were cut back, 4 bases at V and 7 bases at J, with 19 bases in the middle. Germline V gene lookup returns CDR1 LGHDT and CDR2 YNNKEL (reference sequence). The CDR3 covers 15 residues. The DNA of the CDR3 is TGTGCCAGCAGCCCCCGGGACAACGGAAACCATGAAGCTTTCTTT. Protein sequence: CASSPRDNGNHEAFF.

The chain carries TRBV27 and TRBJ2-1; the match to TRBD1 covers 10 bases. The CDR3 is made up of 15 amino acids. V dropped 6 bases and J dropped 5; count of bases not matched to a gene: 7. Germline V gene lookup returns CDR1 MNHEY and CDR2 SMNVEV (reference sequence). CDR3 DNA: TGTGCCAGCAGCCGTCCCGGGACAGGGGACAATGAGCAGTTCTTC. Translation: CASSRPGTGDNEQFF.

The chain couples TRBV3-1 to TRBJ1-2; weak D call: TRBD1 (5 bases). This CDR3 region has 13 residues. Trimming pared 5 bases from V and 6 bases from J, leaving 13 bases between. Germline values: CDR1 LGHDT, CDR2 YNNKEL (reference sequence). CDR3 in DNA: TGTGCCAGCAGCTCAGGAGGGGTAGATGGCTACACCTTC. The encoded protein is CASSSGGVDGYTF.

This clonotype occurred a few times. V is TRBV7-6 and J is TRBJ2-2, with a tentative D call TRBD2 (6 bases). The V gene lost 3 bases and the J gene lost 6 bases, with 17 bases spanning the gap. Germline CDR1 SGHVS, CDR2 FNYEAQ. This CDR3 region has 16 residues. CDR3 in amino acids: CASSFFGRGGSGELFF. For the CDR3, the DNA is TGTGCCAGCAGCTTTTTCGGTCGGGGAGGCTCCGGGGAGCTGTTTTTT.

The CDR3: CASSNPGQGSYEQYF. As DNA, the CDR3 is TGTGCCAGCAGCAATCCGGGACAGGGGTCCTACGAGCAGTACTTC. This chain links TRBV5-4 with TRBJ2-7; the match to TRBD1 covers 10 bases. Germline CDR1 is SGHNT and CDR2 is YYREEE (reference sequence). The V and J ends lost 4 bases and 1 base, in that order; junction bases with no gene match: 5. The CDR3 has 15 residues.

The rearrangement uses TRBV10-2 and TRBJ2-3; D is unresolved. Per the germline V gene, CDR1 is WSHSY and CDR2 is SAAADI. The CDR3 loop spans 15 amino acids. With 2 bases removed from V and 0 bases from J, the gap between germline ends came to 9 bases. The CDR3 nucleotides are TGCGCCAGCAGTGAGGGGCAGTGGAGCACAGATACGCAGTATTTT. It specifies CASSEGQWSTDTQYF.

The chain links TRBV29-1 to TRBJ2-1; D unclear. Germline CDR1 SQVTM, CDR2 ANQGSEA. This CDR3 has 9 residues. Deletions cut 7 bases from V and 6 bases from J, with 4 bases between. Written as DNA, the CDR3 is TGCAGCGGCGGCAATGAGCAGTTCTTC. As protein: CSGGNEQFF.

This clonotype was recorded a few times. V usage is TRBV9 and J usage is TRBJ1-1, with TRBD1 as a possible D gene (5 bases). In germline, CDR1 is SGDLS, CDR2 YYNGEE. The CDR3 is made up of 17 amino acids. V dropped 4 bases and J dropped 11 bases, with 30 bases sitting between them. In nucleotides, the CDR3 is TGTGCCAGCAGCCCCATTCCCCGGACAACTTTGTCCCGAGAGGCTTTCTTT. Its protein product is CASSPIPRTTLSREAFF.

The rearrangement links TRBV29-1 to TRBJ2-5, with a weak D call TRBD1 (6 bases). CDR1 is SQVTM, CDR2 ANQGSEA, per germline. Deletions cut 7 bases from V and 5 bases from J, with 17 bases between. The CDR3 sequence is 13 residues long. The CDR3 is CSAINQGHETQYF. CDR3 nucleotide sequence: TGCAGCGCTATTAATCAGGGGCACGAGACCCAGTACTTC. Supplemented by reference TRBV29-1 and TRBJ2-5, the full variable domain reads SAVISQKPSRDICQRGTSLTIQCQVDSQVTMMFWYRQQPGQSLTLIATANQGSEATYESGFVIDKFPISRPNLTFSTLTVSNMSPEDSSIYLCSAINQGHETQYFGPGTRLLVL.

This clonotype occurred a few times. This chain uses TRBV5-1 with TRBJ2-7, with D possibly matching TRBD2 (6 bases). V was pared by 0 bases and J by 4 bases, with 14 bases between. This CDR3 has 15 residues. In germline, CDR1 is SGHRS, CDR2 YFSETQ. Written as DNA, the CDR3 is TGCGCCAGCAGCTTGGGTGCGGGGACCCTTTACGAGCAGTACTTC. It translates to CASSLGAGTLYEQYF.

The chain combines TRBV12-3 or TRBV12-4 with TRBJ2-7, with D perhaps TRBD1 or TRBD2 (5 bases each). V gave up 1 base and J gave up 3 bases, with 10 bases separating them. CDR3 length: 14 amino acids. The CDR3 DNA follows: TGTGCCAGCAGTTTAGAGAGGGGAGACTACGAGCAGTACTTC. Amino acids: CASSLERGDYEQYF.

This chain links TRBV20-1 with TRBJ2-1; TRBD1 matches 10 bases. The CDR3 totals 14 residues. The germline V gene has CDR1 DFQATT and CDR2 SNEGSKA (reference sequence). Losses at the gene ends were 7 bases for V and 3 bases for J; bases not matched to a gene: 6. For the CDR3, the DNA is TGCAGTGTTTCGGACAGGGGGATCTACAATGAGCAGTTCTTC. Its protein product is CSVSDRGIYNEQFF.

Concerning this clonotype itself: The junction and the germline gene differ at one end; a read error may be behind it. CDR3 region: CAGSLVAGGYNEQFF. The CDR3 nucleotides are TGTGCCGGCAGTTTAGTGGCGGGGGGGTACAATGAGCAGTTCTTC. The genes are TRBV28 and TRBJ2-1, with TRBD2 matching 9 bases. The CDR3 totals 15 residues. Germline-derived CDR1 and CDR2 are MDHEN and SYDVKM.

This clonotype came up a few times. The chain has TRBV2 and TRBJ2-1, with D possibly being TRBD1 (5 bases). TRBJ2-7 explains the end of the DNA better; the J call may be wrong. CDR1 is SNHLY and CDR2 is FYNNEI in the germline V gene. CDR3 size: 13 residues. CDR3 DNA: TGTGCCAGCAGGCGGCCCTCAGGGTTCGAGCAGTACGTC. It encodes CASRRPSGFEQYV.

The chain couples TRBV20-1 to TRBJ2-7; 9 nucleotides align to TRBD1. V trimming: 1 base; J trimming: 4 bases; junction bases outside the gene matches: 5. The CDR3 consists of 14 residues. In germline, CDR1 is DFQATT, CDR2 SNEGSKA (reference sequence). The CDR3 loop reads CSARAQGAGYEQYF. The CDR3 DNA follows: TGCAGTGCTAGAGCACAGGGGGCGGGTTACGAGCAGTACTTC.

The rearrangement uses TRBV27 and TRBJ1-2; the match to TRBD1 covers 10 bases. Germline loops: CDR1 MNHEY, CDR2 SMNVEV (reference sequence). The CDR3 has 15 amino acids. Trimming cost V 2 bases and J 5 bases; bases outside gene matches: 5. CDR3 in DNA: TGTGCCAGCAGTTTAGTGGGGACAGGGGATTATGGCTACACCTTC. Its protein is CASSLVGTGDYGYTF.

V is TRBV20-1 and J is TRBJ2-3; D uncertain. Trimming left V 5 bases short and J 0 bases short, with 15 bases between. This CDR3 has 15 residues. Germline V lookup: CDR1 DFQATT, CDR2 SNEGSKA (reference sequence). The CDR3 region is CSASDGRASTDTQYF. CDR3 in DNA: TGCAGTGCTTCCGACGGTAGAGCTAGCACAGATACGCAGTATTTT.

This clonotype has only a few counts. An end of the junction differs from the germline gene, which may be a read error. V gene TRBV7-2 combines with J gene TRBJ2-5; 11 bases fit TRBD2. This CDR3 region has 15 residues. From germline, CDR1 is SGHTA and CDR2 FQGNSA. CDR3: CASSLAGGPGETQYF. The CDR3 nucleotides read TGTGCCAGCAGTTTAGCGGGAGGGCCGGGTGAGACCCAGTACTTC.